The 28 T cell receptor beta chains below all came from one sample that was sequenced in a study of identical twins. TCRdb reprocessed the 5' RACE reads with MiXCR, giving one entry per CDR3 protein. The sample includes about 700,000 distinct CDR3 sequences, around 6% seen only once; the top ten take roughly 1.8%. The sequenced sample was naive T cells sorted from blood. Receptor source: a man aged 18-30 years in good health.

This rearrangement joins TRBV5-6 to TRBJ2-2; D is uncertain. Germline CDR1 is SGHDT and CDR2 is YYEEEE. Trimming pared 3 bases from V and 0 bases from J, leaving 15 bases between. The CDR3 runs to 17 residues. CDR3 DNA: TGTGCCAGCAGCTGGATTTTGGGTCCCTCGAACACCGGGGAGCTGTTTTTT. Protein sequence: CASSWILGPSNTGELFF.

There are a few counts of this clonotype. This CDR3 is CASSQDNRGTGYFEQFF. The CDR3 bases are TGTGCCAGCAGCCAAGATAACCGTGGGACAGGGTATTTTGAGCAGTTCTTC. The J gene is TRBJ2-1, the V gene TRBV14, with 9 bases aligning to TRBD1. V lost 0 bases, J lost 9 bases, and 12 bases stayed unmatched. Germline CDR1 reads SGHDN; CDR2 reads FVKESK. The CDR3 contains 17 residues.

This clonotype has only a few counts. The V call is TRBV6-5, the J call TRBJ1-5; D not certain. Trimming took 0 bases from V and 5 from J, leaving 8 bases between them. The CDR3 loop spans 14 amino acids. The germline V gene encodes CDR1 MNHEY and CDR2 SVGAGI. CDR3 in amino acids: CASSYSGEHQPQHF. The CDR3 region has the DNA TGTGCCAGCAGTTACTCTGGGGAGCATCAGCCCCAGCATTTT.

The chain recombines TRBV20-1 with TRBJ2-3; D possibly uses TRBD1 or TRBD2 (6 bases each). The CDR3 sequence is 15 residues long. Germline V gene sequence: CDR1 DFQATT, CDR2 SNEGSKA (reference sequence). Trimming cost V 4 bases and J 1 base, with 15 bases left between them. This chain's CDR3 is CSATTGGWGTDTQYF. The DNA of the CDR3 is TGCAGTGCTACGACAGGAGGGTGGGGCACAGATACGCAGTATTTT.

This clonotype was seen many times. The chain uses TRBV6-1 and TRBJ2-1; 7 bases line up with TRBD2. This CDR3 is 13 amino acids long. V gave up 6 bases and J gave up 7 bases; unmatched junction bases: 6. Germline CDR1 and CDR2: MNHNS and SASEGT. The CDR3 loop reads CASSKGGINEQFF. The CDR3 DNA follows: TGTGCCAGCAGCAAGGGAGGGATAAATGAGCAGTTCTTC.

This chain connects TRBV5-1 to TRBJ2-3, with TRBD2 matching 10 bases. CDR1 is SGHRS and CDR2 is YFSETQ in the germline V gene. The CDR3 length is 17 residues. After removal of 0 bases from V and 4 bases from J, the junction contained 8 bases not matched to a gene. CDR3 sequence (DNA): TGCGCCAGCAGCTTGGGGTCTAGCGGGAGTATCCCAGATACGCAGTATTTT. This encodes CASSLGSSGSIPDTQYF.

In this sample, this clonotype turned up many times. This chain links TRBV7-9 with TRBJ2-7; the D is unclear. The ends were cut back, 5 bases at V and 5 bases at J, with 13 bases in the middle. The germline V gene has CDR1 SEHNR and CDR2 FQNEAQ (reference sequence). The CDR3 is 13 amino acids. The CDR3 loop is CASSQSMMDEQYF. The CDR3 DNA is TGTGCCAGCAGCCAATCAATGATGGACGAGCAGTACTTC.

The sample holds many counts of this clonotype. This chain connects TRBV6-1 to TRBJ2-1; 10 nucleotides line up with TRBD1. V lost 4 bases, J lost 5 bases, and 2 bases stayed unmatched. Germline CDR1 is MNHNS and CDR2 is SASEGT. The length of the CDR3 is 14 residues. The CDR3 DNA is TGTGCCAGCAGTGGAGACAGGGGGCACAATGAGCAGTTCTTC. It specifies CASSGDRGHNEQFF.

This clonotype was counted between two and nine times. Written as DNA, the CDR3 is TGTGCCAGCAGCTTAGAACGGACAGGCGGAGAGCAGTACTTC. The encoded protein is CASSLERTGGEQYF. This rearrangement joins TRBV7-2 to TRBJ2-7; 7 nucleotides align to TRBD1. This CDR3 is built from 14 residues. Trimming removed 1 base from V and 7 bases from J; junction bases left unmatched: 7. Germline V gives CDR1 SGHTA, CDR2 FQGNSA.

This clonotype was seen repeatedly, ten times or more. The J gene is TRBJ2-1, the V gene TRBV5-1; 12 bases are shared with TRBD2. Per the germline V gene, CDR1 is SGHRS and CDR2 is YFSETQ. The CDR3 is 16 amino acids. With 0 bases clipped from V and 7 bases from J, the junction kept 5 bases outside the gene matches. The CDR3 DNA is TGCGCCAGCAGCTTGGCCCCTAGCGGGGGGGGGAATGAGCAGTTCTTC. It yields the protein CASSLAPSGGGNEQFF. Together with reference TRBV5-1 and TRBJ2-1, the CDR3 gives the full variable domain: KAGVTQTPRYLIKTRGQQVTLSCSPISGHRSVSWYQQTPGQGLQFLFEYFSETQRNKGNFPGRFSGRQFSNSRSEMNVSTLELGDSALYLCASSLAPSGGGNEQFFGPGTRLTVL.

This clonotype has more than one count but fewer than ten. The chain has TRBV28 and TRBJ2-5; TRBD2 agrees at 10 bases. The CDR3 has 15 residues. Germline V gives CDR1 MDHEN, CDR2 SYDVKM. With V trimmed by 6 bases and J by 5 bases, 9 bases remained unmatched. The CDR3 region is CASSATHSGRETQYF. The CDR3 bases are TGTGCCAGCAGCGCTACGCATAGCGGGAGGGAGACCCAGTACTTC.

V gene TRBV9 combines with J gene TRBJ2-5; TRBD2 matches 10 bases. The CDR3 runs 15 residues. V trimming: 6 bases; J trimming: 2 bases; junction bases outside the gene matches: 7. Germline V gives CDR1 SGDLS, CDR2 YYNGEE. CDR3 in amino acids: CASTPSGGPQETQYF. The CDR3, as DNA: TGTGCCAGCACTCCTAGCGGGGGACCACAAGAGACCCAGTACTTC.

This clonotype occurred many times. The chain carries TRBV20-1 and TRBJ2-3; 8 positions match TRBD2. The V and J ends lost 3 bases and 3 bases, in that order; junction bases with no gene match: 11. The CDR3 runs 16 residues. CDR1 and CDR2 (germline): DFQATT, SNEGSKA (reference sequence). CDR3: CSASGRGGQWTDTQYF. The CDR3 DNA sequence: TGCAGTGCTAGCGGGAGGGGGGGCCAATGGACAGATACGCAGTATTTT.

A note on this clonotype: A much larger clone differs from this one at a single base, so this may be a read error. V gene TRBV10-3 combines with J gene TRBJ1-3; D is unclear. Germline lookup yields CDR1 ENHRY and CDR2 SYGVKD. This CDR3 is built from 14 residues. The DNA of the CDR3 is TGTGCCATCAGGGCTGACCAGTCTGGAAACGCCATATATTTT. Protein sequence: CAIRADQSGNAIYF.

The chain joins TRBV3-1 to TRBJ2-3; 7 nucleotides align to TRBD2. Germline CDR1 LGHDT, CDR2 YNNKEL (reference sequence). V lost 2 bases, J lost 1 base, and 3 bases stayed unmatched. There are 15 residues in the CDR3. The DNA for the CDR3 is TGTGCCAGCAGCCAACAAGCGGGACGCACAGATACGCAGTATTTT. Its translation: CASSQQAGRTDTQYF.

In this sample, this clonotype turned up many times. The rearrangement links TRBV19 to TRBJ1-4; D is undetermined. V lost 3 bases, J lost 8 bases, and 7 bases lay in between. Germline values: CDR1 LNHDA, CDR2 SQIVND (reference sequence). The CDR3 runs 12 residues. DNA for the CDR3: TGTGCCAGTAGTATCCCCCCGGAAAAACTGTTTTTT. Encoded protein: CASSIPPEKLFF.

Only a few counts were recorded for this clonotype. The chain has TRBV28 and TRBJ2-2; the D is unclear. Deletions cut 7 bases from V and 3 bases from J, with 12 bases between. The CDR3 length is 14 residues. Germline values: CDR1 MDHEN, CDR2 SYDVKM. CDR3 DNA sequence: TGTGCCAGCAAAAGAGAAATTGACACCGGGGAGCTGTTTTTT. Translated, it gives CASKREIDTGELFF.

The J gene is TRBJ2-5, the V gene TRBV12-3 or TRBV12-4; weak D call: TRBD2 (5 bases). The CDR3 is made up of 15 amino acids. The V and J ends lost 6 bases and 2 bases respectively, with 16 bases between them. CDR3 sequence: CASRSRTGLQETQYF. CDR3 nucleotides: TGTGCCAGCAGGAGTAGGACGGGATTGCAAGAGACCCAGTACTTC.

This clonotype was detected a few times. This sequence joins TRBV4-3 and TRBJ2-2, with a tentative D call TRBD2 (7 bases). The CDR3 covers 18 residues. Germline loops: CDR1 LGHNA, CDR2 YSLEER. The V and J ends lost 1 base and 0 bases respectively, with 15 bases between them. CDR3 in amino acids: CASSQARSGGANTGELFF. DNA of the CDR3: TGCGCCAGCAGCCAAGCTAGGTCGGGGGGCGCGAACACCGGGGAGCTGTTTTTT.

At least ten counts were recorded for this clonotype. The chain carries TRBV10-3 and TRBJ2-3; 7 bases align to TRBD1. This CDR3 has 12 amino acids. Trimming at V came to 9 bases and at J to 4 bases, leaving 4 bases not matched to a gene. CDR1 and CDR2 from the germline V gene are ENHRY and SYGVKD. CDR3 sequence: CAIRQGPDTQYF. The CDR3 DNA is TGTGCCATACGACAGGGCCCAGATACGCAGTATTTT.

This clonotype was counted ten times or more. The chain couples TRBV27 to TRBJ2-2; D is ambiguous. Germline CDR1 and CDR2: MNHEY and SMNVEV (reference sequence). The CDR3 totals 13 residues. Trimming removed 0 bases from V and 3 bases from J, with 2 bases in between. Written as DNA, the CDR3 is TGTGCCAGCAGTTTATCCTACACCGGGGAGCTGTTTTTT. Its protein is CASSLSYTGELFF.

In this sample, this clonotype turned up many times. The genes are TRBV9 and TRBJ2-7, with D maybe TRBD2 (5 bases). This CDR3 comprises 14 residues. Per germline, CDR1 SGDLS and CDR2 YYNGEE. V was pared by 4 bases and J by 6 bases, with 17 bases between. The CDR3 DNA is TGTGCCAGCAGCCCCTCCGGGGATAATATCGAGCAGTACTTC. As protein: CASSPSGDNIEQYF.

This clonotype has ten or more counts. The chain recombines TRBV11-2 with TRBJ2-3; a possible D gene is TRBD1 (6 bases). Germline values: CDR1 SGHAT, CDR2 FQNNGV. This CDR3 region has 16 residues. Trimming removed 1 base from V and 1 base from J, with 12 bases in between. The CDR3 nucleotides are TGTGCCAGCAGCTTAGGGGCAGGGGTGGGCACAGATACGCAGTATTTT. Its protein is CASSLGAGVGTDTQYF.

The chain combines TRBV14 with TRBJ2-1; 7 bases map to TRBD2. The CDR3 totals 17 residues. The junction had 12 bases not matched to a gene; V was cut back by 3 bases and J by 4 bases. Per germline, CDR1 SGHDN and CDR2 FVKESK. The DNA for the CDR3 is TGTGCCAGCAGCCAGGGTTTAGGTAGCGGGCATTACAATGAGCAGTTCTTC. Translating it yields CASSQGLGSGHYNEQFF.

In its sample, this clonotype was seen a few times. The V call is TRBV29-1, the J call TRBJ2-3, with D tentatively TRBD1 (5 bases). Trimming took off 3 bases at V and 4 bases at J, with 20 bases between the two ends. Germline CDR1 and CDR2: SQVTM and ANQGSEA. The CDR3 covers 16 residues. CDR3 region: CSVDQWGGDPPDTQYF. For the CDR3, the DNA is TGCAGCGTTGACCAATGGGGCGGAGACCCCCCAGATACGCAGTATTTT.

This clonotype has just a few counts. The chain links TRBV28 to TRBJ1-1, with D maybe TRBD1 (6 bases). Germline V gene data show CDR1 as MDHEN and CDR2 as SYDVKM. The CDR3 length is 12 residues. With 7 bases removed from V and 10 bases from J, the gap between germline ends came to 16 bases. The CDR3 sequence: CASTQMGAAAFF. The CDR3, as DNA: TGTGCCAGCACCCAAATGGGGGCGGCAGCTTTCTTT.

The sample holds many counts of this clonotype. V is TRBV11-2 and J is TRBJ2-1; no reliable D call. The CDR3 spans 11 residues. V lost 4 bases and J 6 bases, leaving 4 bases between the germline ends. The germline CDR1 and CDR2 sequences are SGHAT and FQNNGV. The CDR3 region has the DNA TGTGCCAGCAGCTCGTTCAATGAGCAGTTCTTC. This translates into CASSSFNEQFF. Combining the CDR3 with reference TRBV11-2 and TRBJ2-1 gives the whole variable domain EAGVAQSPRYKIIEKRQSVAFWCNPISGHATLYWYQQILGQGPKLLIQFQNNGVVDDSQLPKDRFSAERLKGVDSTLKIQPAKLEDSAVYLCASSSFNEQFFGPGTRLTVL.

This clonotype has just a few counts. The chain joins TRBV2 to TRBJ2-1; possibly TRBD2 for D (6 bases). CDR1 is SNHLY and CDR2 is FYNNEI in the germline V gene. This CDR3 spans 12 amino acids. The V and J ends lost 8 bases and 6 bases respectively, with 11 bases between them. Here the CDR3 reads CASRPSANEQFF. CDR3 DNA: TGTGCCAGCCGGCCTAGCGCCAATGAGCAGTTCTTC.